The 21 T cell receptor beta chains reported below all come from one sample, sequenced in a study of CD8 T cells in ankylosing spondylitis. TCRdb analysed the 5' RACE reads with MiXCR anew, one entry per CDR3 protein. The sample records about 200,000 distinct CDR3 sequences, about 13% being singletons. The specimen sequenced was blood, either unsorted or a sorted T cell fraction (not recorded which). Receptor source: a male donor with ankylosing spondylitis or in good health (not recorded which).

J is TRBJ2-1 and V is TRBV3-1, with 10 bases lining up with TRBD2. V was pared by 0 bases and J by 0 bases, with 5 bases of the junction left unmatched. The germline V gene encodes CDR1 LGHDT and CDR2 YNNKEL (reference sequence). The CDR3 loop spans 18 amino acids. The CDR3 DNA sequence: TGTGCCAGCAGCCAAGATGCAAGCGGGGGGGGCTCCTACAATGAGCAGTTCTTC. This codes for CASSQDASGGGSYNEQFF.

The chain recombines TRBV5-1 with TRBJ1-3; TRBD1 is a possible D gene (5 bases). CDR3 length equals 15 residues. V lost 3 bases, J lost 0 bases, and 10 bases lay in between. Germline V gene lookup returns CDR1 SGHRS and CDR2 YFSETQ. For the CDR3, the DNA is TGCGCCAGCAGCTACGGGGGGAGCTCTGGAAACACCATATATTTT. As protein: CASSYGGSSGNTIYF.

The chain combines TRBV3-1 with TRBJ2-6, with 9 bases matching TRBD1. CDR1 and CDR2 from the germline V gene are LGHDT and YNNKEL (reference sequence). The CDR3 totals 16 residues. The ends lost 5 bases at V and 8 bases at J; junction bases unmatched: 10. The CDR3 region is CASSGIGTGKPNVLTF. The CDR3 DNA is TGTGCCAGCAGCGGTATCGGGACAGGGAAACCCAACGTCCTGACTTTC.

This clonotype was counted a few times. The rearrangement uses TRBV12-3 or TRBV12-4 and TRBJ2-2; 8 positions agree with TRBD2. J gave up 7 bases and V 5 bases, and 9 bases lay outside the gene matches. This CDR3 is built from 15 residues. CDR3 sequence: CASSPAGAGGGELFF. As DNA, the CDR3 is TGTGCCAGCAGTCCAGCGGGGGCCGGGGGCGGGGAGCTGTTTTTT.

The rearrangement joins TRBV7-6 to TRBJ2-3; D is perhaps TRBD1 or TRBD2 (5 bases each). Trimming shortened V by 2 bases and J by 2 bases, and 17 bases separated the two germline ends. The CDR3 is made up of 17 amino acids. CDR1 and CDR2 from the germline V gene are SGHVS and FNYEAQ. The DNA of the CDR3 is TGTGCCAGCAGCTTAAAGCGCACGGGACCTCACACAGATACGCAGTATTTT. Its translation is CASSLKRTGPHTDTQYF.

The CDR3 is CASSYAGAPDTQYF. CDR3 nucleotide sequence: TGTGCCAGCAGTTACGCAGGGGCCCCAGATACGCAGTATTTT. V is TRBV6-5 and J is TRBJ2-3, with D tentatively TRBD1 (6 bases). This CDR3 has 14 amino acids. The V and J ends lost 2 bases and 4 bases respectively, with 10 bases between them. The V gene's germline CDR1 is MNHEY and CDR2 SVGAGI.

This clonotype has a count of ten or more. The gene calls are TRBV5-1 and TRBJ2-7, with D perhaps matching TRBD1 (6 bases). V lost 0 bases to trimming and J lost 6 bases, with 19 bases between them. The germline V gene encodes CDR1 SGHRS and CDR2 YFSETQ. The CDR3 spans 16 residues. The CDR3 DNA reads as TGCGCCAGCAGCTTGGTTTCCGGTGCCAGGGGCCTCGAGCAGTACTTC. Its protein product is CASSLVSGARGLEQYF.

The chain couples TRBV9 to TRBJ2-4; D unclear. Trimming stripped 0 bases from V and 2 bases from J, with 15 bases between. The CDR3 loop spans 17 amino acids. From germline, CDR1 is SGDLS and CDR2 YYNGEE. The CDR3 loop is CASSVGAGPSSKNIQYF. Written as DNA, the CDR3 is TGTGCCAGCAGCGTAGGGGCAGGCCCCTCGTCCAAAAACATTCAGTACTTC.

This rearrangement joins TRBV15 to TRBJ2-2; D call uncertain. In germline, CDR1 is LNHNV, CDR2 YYDKDF (reference sequence). The V gene lost 4 bases and the J gene lost 2 bases, with 17 bases spanning the gap. The CDR3 contains 17 residues. CDR3 DNA: TGTGCCACCAGCACCACTCCGTGGGATGGAAACACCGGGGAGCTGTTTTTT. Residues: CATSTTPWDGNTGELFF.

This clonotype was seen a handful of times. This chain uses TRBV10-2 with TRBJ2-2, with D unclear. Germline V gene lookup returns CDR1 WSHSY and CDR2 SAAADI. V lost 8 bases and J 4 bases, leaving 11 bases between the germline ends. There are 13 residues in the CDR3. The CDR3 DNA reads as TGCGCCAGCTTCTCCTCGGCCACCGGGGAGCTGTTTTTT. This translates into CASFSSATGELFF.

This clonotype has more than one count but fewer than ten. The chain links TRBV29-1 to TRBJ2-3; 8 bases fit TRBD1. The trim removed 3 bases at V and 1 base at J, leaving 6 bases unmatched. The CDR3 contains 15 residues. Germline V gives CDR1 SQVTM, CDR2 ANQGSEA. The CDR3 is CSVELQGAGTDTQYF. For the CDR3, the DNA is TGCAGCGTTGAGCTCCAGGGGGCGGGCACAGATACGCAGTATTTT.

The chain carries TRBV29-1 and TRBJ2-7; D ambiguous. Trimming shortened V by 6 bases and J by 4 bases, and 13 bases separated the two germline ends. The CDR3 has 12 residues. Germline V gives CDR1 SQVTM, CDR2 ANQGSEA. CDR3: CSVLGKTYEQYF. The CDR3 nucleotides read TGCAGCGTCCTGGGGAAGACTTACGAGCAGTACTTC.

The rearrangement joins TRBV5-1 to TRBJ2-7; D call uncertain. The V gene's germline CDR1 is SGHRS and CDR2 YFSETQ. V lost 0 bases, J lost 4 bases, and 11 bases lay in between. The CDR3 loop spans 14 amino acids. The CDR3 coding sequence is TGCGCCAGCAGCTTGGAGCCGGTTTCGTACGAGCAGTACTTC. Translated, it gives CASSLEPVSYEQYF.

This clonotype was found many times. Here the CDR3 reads CASSSVIMVQEKLFF. The DNA of the CDR3 is TGTGCCAGCAGTTCGGTCATAATGGTTCAGGAAAAACTGTTTTTT. J is TRBJ1-4 and V is TRBV12-3 or TRBV12-4; D gene ambiguous. This CDR3 region has 15 residues. Trimming removed 4 bases at V and 8 bases at J, with 17 bases between.

Only a few counts were recorded for this clonotype. The rearrangement links TRBV15 to TRBJ1-2, with 10 bases matching TRBD1. Germline CDR1 and CDR2: LNHNV and YYDKDF (reference sequence). The length of the CDR3 is 16 residues. The V gene end was trimmed by 0 bases and the J gene end by 2 bases; junction bases not matched to a gene: 3. Written as DNA, the CDR3 is TGTGCCACCAGCAGAGATGCGGGACAGGGGAACTATGGCTACACCTTC. Translation gives CATSRDAGQGNYGYTF.

The chain links TRBV6-5 to TRBJ2-2; no definite D call. V gave up 0 bases and J gave up 0 bases, with 8 bases separating them. The germline gives CDR1 MNHEY, CDR2 SVGAGI. CDR3 length: 16 amino acids. This CDR3 is CASSYSYLTNTGELFF. The CDR3 DNA is TGTGCCAGCAGTTACTCGTACCTGACGAACACCGGGGAGCTGTTTTTT.

A few counts support this clonotype. The chain combines TRBV7-9 with TRBJ2-3; 10 bases are a match to TRBD1. The CDR3 totals 14 residues. After removal of 5 bases from V and 6 bases from J, the junction contained 5 bases not matched to a gene. Germline CDR1 is SEHNR and CDR2 is FQNEAQ (reference sequence). The CDR3 spells CASSPDRGPDTQYF. The CDR3 nucleotides read TGTGCCAGCAGCCCCGACAGGGGGCCCGATACGCAGTATTTT.

CDR3 sequence (DNA): TGTGCCAGCAGTTTAAGACAGGGGACGCAAGAGACCCAGTACTTC. Amino acids: CASSLRQGTQETQYF. The gene calls are TRBV28 and TRBJ2-5; 8 bases are a match to TRBD1. V shed 2 bases, J shed 2 bases, and the junction held 4 bases outside the gene matches. This CDR3 spans 15 amino acids. Looked up from germline, CDR1 is MDHEN and CDR2 is SYDVKM.

The chain couples TRBV20-1 to TRBJ2-3, with 7 bases matching TRBD1. V shed 2 bases, J shed 2 bases, and the junction held 7 bases outside the gene matches. Germline CDR1 reads DFQATT; CDR2 reads SNEGSKA (reference sequence). CDR3 size: 15 residues. Written as DNA, the CDR3 is TGCAGTGCTAGAACAGGGGCCCCATTCACAGATACGCAGTATTTT. It is translated as CSARTGAPFTDTQYF.

The gene calls are TRBV21-1 and TRBJ2-7; the table's TRBD1 call for D was not verified on the DNA. TRBV21-1 is noted as a pseudogene. The CDR3 is made up of 15 amino acids. The CDR3 nucleotides read TGTGCCAGCAGCCCACGGACAGGGGGCCTAGCTGCGCAGTACTTC. This gives the protein CASSPRTGGLAAQYF.

This clonotype was found many times. The chain has TRBV6-5 and TRBJ2-1; D perhaps matches TRBD2 (5 bases). There are 15 residues in the CDR3. Trimming pared 3 bases from V and 3 bases from J, leaving 12 bases between. The germline CDR1 and CDR2 sequences are MNHEY and SVGAGI. The CDR3 region has the DNA TGTGCCAGCAGTTATCAACCGGGAAACTACAATGAGCAGTTCTTC. It translates to CASSYQPGNYNEQFF.